These T cell receptor beta chains were read from a single sample in a study of T cell changes during pregnancy in multiple sclerosis. Clones were read by immunoSEQ multiplex PCR, and TCRdb kept only the in-frame ones, dropping some. The table records about 110,000 clones, 91% of them present only once. The source material was peripheral blood, sampled before pregnancy. These receptor sequences come from a female donor with multiple sclerosis, enrolled in a pregnancy study. The CDR3 runs from the conserved cysteine through the conserved F or W. The order of the fields is D gene, J gene, clone size, V gene, CDR3 protein, CDR3 DNA. A D gene is named only where the DNA matches it firmly. Expanded clones get a size class; other rows say once, few or many, or leave the size out.

TRBD2 TRBJ2-2 once TRBV7-3 CASSLYYSGGANTGELFF TGTGCCAGCAGCTTGTACTATAGCGGGGGGGCCAACACCGGGGAGCTGTTTTTT
TRBD1 TRBJ1-2 - TRBV7-2 CASSPGQSPHYGYTF TGTGCCAGCAGCCCGGGACAGAGTCCCCACTATGGCTACACCTTC
- TRBJ2-5 once TRBV18 CASSLNNGETQYF TGTGCCAGCTCACTCAACAACGGGGAGACCCAGTACTTC
- TRBJ2-7 - TRBV18 CASSSEGFSYEQYF TGTGCCAGCTCATCAGAGGGATTCTCCTACGAGCAGTACTTC
TRBD2 TRBJ2-3 - TRBV7-9 CASSSRTSPRGDTQYF TGTGCCAGCAGCTCTAGGACTAGCCCCCGGGGAGATACGCAGTATTTT
- TRBJ2-1 - TRBV27 CASSLSVASVYNEQFF TGTGCCAGCAGTTTATCAGTGGCTAGCGTCTACAATGAGCAGTTCTTC
TRBD1 TRBJ2-7 once TRBV7-6 CASSLGQVGGYEQYF TGTGCCAGCAGCTTGGGACAGGTCGGAGGCTACGAGCAGTACTTC
TRBD2 TRBJ2-1 - TRBV28 CASSFNRRWTSGAHSYNEQFF TGTGCCAGCAGTTTCAACAGGAGGTGGACTAGCGGGGCCCACTCCTACAATGAGCAGTTCTTC
- TRBJ1-2 - TRBV5-5 CASSLVGGSYGYTF TGTGCCAGCAGCTTGGTCGGAGGGTCCTATGGCTACACCTTC
- TRBJ2-3 - TRBV7-2 CASSLGRGLTDTQYF TGTGCCAGCAGCTTAGGGCGGGGGCTCACAGATACGCAGTATTTT
TRBD1 TRBJ1-5 - TRBV6-6 CASSLGTGQDQPQHF TGTGCCAGCAGCCTCGGGACAGGGCAAGATCAGCCCCAGCATTTT
- TRBJ1-1 - TRBV7-2 CASSFGSMADTEAFF TGTGCCAGCAGCTTTGGTAGTATGGCGGACACTGAAGCTTTCTTT
- TRBJ1-2 once TRBV28 CASSRGQSPNYGYTF TGTGCCAGCAGTCGCGGACAGTCACCTAACTATGGCTACACCTTC
TRBD1 TRBJ2-2 - TRBV18 CASSPLGQVGTGELFF TGTGCCAGCTCACCACTGGGACAGGTGGGCACCGGGGAGCTGTTTTTT
- TRBJ1-1 - TRBV19 CASSISRGNTEAFF TGTGCCAGTAGTATAAGCAGGGGGAACACTGAAGCTTTCTTT
- TRBJ2-4 - TRBV2 CASSVGGENIQYF TGTGCCAGCAGTGTAGGCGGGGAAAACATTCAGTACTTC